The 27 T cell receptor beta chains reported below all come from one sample, sequenced in a study of T cells in Graves' hyperthyroidism and ophthalmopathy. Template material for amplifying TCR beta CDR3 regions consisted of RNA transcripts. TCR CDR3 regions were first amplified by RT-PCR with HTBI primers. TCRdb re-analysed the multiplex PCR reads in MiXCR, keeping a single row per CDR3 protein. The repertoire holds tens of thousands of distinct CDR3 sequences, roughly 51% seen once, with about 34% in the top ten. The sample consisted of peripheral blood or thyroid tissue (not recorded which). The receptors were sampled from a man younger than 35 with Graves' hyperthyroidism.

This clonotype was detected ten times or more. The chain has TRBV28 and TRBJ1-2; weak D call: TRBD1 (5 bases). Germline-derived CDR1 and CDR2 are MDHEN and SYDVKM. Trimming cost V 4 bases and J 4 bases, with 13 bases left between them. The CDR3 is 14 residues long. The CDR3, as DNA: TGTGCCAGCAGTTCGCCTGGACACCTCTATGGCTACACCTTC. Encoded protein: CASSSPGHLYGYTF.

This clonotype occurred many times. The chain links TRBV7-2 to TRBJ2-2, with D perhaps matching TRBD1 or TRBD2 (5 bases each). The CDR3 has 15 amino acids. V gave up 5 bases and J gave up 7 bases, with 17 bases separating them. The germline V gene encodes CDR1 SGHTA and CDR2 FQGNSA. Here the CDR3 reads CASSPRGIRGGELFF. In DNA form, the CDR3 reads TGTGCCAGCAGCCCTAGGGGTATACGGGGCGGGGAGCTGTTTTTT.

The chain carries TRBV29-1 and TRBJ1-2; D is undetermined. Germline values: CDR1 SQVTM, CDR2 ANQGSEA. The CDR3 contains 11 residues. Deletions cut 2 bases from V and 4 bases from J, with 5 bases between. The CDR3 loop reads CSVEWRYGYTF. DNA of the CDR3: TGCAGCGTTGAATGGCGCTATGGCTACACCTTC.

The chain uses TRBV24-1 and TRBJ2-5; TRBD2 agrees at 13 bases. The germline CDR1 and CDR2 sequences are KGHDR and SFDVKD. The V and J ends lost 11 bases and 5 bases, in that order; junction bases with no gene match: 4. This CDR3 comprises 13 residues. The CDR3 sequence: CAIGTSGAETQYF. CDR3 nucleotide sequence: TGTGCCATCGGGACTAGCGGGGCGGAGACCCAGTACTTC.

The chain recombines TRBV7-2 with TRBJ1-1; D call uncertain. Germline CDR1 reads SGHTA; CDR2 reads FQGNSA. There are 13 residues in the CDR3. With 4 bases removed from V and 4 bases from J, the gap between germline ends came to 10 bases. CDR3 coding DNA: TGTGCCAGCAGCTCCGGGGTGTCCACTGAAGCTTTCTTT. This codes for CASSSGVSTEAFF.

In this sample, this clonotype turned up many times. The rearrangement joins TRBV12-3 or TRBV12-4 to TRBJ1-5, with no clear D. Trimming pared 3 bases from V and 0 bases from J, leaving 6 bases between. This CDR3 is built from 14 residues. The CDR3, as DNA: TGTGCCAGCAGTTTTTTGGGTAGCAATCAGCCCCAGCATTTT. Translation: CASSFLGSNQPQHF.

This clonotype was detected many times. Possible read error: a much larger clone is one base away. The chain couples TRBV2 to TRBJ2-2, with D hard to call. Per the germline V gene, CDR1 is SNHLY and CDR2 is FYNNEI. There are 14 residues in the CDR3. The V and J ends lost 7 bases and 6 bases respectively, with 15 bases between them. This CDR3 is CASISGRTAGELFF. In DNA form, the CDR3 reads TGTGCCAGCATTTCGGGTCGTACGGCCGGGGAGCTGTTTTTT.

This clonotype is medium-sized by share. The CDR3 DNA reads as TGCAGTGCTAGAGAGACAGGGAGGGTTGACTATGGCTACACCTTC. Its protein is CSARETGRVDYGYTF. The V gene is TRBV20-1, the J gene TRBJ1-2; 7 bases line up with TRBD1. Trimming cost V 0 bases and J 3 bases; bases outside gene matches: 7. The CDR3 totals 15 residues. Germline CDR1 is DFQATT and CDR2 is SNEGSKA (reference sequence).

This clonotype was observed many times. V gene TRBV7-2 combines with J gene TRBJ2-7, with 7 positions matching TRBD2. The J segment lost 4 bases and the V segment lost 4 bases, leaving 13 bases of the junction unmatched. Germline V lookup: CDR1 SGHTA, CDR2 FQGNSA. This CDR3 has 16 residues. The CDR3 bases are TGTGCCAGCAGCTCCACAGGCGGGGGAAACCTTTACGAGCAGTACTTC. This sequence encodes CASSSTGGGNLYEQYF.

This clonotype showed up many times. The chain carries TRBV7-2 and TRBJ2-3; 7 nucleotides line up with TRBD1. This CDR3 region has 13 residues. Trimming took 5 bases from V and 4 from J; bases not matched to a gene: 3. Per germline, CDR1 SGHTA and CDR2 FQGNSA. CDR3 amino acids: CASSLQGSDTQYF. The CDR3 coding sequence is TGTGCCAGCAGCCTACAGGGGTCAGATACGCAGTATTTT.

This clonotype was observed at least ten times. This chain links TRBV6-2 or TRBV6-3 with TRBJ1-2; no definite D call. Trimming removed 5 bases at V and 4 bases at J, with 8 bases between. This CDR3 is 12 amino acids long. Germline assignment: CDR1 MNHEY and CDR2 SVGEGT. As DNA, the CDR3 is TGTGCCAGCAGTGAGGCGACCTATGGCTACACCTTC. Encoded protein: CASSEATYGYTF.

This clonotype is a singleton in its sample. In nucleotides, the CDR3 is TGCAGCAGTGAAGGTGGCAGAGAAGAGACCCAGTACTTC. Translating it yields CSSEGGREETQYF. This rearrangement joins TRBV29-1 to TRBJ2-5; D is undetermined. This CDR3 has 13 amino acids. The V end lost 8 bases, the J end lost 3 bases, and 16 bases lay between the germline ends. In germline, CDR1 is SQVTM, CDR2 ANQGSEA.

The chain employs TRBV5-1 and TRBJ2-7, with D tentatively TRBD1 (8 bases). Germline CDR1 is SGHRS and CDR2 is YFSETQ. V shed 4 bases and J shed 4 bases, with 21 bases lying between them. This CDR3 has 16 amino acids. This CDR3 is CASSPPGGQATYEQYF. The CDR3 nucleotides read TGCGCCAGCAGCCCGCCGGGGGGACAGGCAACGTACGAGCAGTACTTC.

Notes on this clonotype: Given the absence of the conserved phenylalanine or tryptophan at the CDR3 end, a read error is likely. DNA of the CDR3: TGTGCCAGCAGCGTAGAATCGGGACAGAGCTCCTACGAGCAGTACTTA. Encoded protein: CASSVESGQSSYEQYL. The chain has TRBV9 and TRBJ2-7; 7 bases align to TRBD1. Germline V CDR1 and CDR2: SGDLS, YYNGEE. V lost 0 bases and J lost 0; bases outside the gene matches: 6. This CDR3 spans 16 amino acids.

Details on this clonotype: Mismatch with germline at one junction end may stem from a read error. CDR3 amino acids: CASSLTGTVQGTQYF. CDR3 coding DNA: TGTGCCAGCAGTCTGACCGGGACTGTTCAAGGGACCCAGTACTTC. The rearrangement uses TRBV7-2 and TRBJ2-5, with D maybe TRBD2 (6 bases). The length of the CDR3 is 15 residues. The germline V gene has CDR1 SGHTA and CDR2 FQGNSA.

V gene TRBV12-3 or TRBV12-4 combines with J gene TRBJ2-5; D remains unclear. This CDR3 is 13 amino acids long. V was shortened by 3 bases and J by 5 bases, with 10 bases between the two germline ends. The CDR3 loop is CASSFVAGETQYF. CDR3 nucleotide sequence: TGTGCCAGCAGTTTTGTTGCCGGGGAGACCCAGTACTTC.

In its sample, this clonotype was seen many times. The chain employs TRBV28 and TRBJ2-7; 9 positions agree with TRBD1. The V gene end was trimmed by 4 bases and the J gene end by 0 bases; junction bases not matched to a gene: 4. The CDR3 has 15 residues. Germline V CDR1 and CDR2: MDHEN, SYDVKM. CDR3 DNA sequence: TGTGCCAGCAGTTCCGGGACAGGGAGCTCCTACGAGCAGTACTTC. It codes for CASSSGTGSSYEQYF.

This clonotype came up many times. The V and J genes are TRBV25-1 and TRBJ1-6; 8 bases map to TRBD1. J gave up 7 bases and V 6 bases, and 5 bases lay outside the gene matches. Germline CDR1 reads MGHDK; CDR2 reads SYGVNS. This CDR3 has 14 residues. The CDR3 protein is CASRTGGRNSPLHF. The CDR3, as DNA: TGTGCCAGCAGAACAGGGGGACGGAATTCACCCCTCCACTTT. Using reference TRBV25-1 and TRBJ1-6 for the parts outside the CDR3, the full variable domain is EADIYQTPRYLVIGTGKKITLECSQTMGHDKMYWYQQDPGMELHLIHYSYGVNSTEKGDLSSESTVSRIRTEHFPLTLESARPSHTSQYLCASRTGGRNSPLHFGNGTRLTVT.

This clonotype was seen only a few times. The genes are TRBV15 and TRBJ2-7; 11 bases map to TRBD1. This CDR3 has 16 residues. After removal of 1 base from V and 5 bases from J, the junction contained 7 bases not matched to a gene. The germline gives CDR1 LNHNV, CDR2 YYDKDF (reference sequence). The CDR3 nucleotides are TGTGCCACCAGCAGAGTCATTGGACAGGGGGCTGACGAGCAGTACTTC. Amino acid sequence: CATSRVIGQGADEQYF.

This clonotype was counted many times. The V gene is TRBV7-8, the J gene TRBJ1-1; D not resolved. The CDR3 totals 19 residues. Germline assignment: CDR1 SGHVS and CDR2 FQNEAQ. Trimming removed 0 bases at V and 0 bases at J, with 20 bases between. The CDR3 spells CASSLAWSSLTSMNTEAFF. Written as DNA, the CDR3 is TGTGCCAGCAGCTTAGCGTGGTCATCGTTGACGTCGATGAACACTGAAGCTTTCTTT.

The chain uses TRBV10-3 and TRBJ1-4, with D unclear. V shed 4 bases and J shed 8 bases, with 14 bases lying between them. The germline V gene encodes CDR1 ENHRY and CDR2 SYGVKD. The CDR3 spans 14 residues. The CDR3 protein is CAISAGPLREKLFF. For the CDR3, the DNA is TGTGCCATCAGTGCGGGTCCCCTGCGCGAAAAACTGTTTTTT.

This clonotype was seen many times. The rearrangement links TRBV19 to TRBJ1-2; D unresolved. V was clipped by 6 bases and J by 0 bases, with 5 bases between them. There are 12 residues in the CDR3. In germline, CDR1 is LNHDA, CDR2 SQIVND (reference sequence). CDR3 in amino acids: CASRGANYGYTF. The CDR3 DNA sequence: TGTGCCAGTAGGGGAGCTAACTATGGCTACACCTTC.

The chain joins TRBV10-3 to TRBJ2-5, with D possibly being TRBD1 (9 bases). V was shortened by 6 bases and J by 9 bases, with 17 bases between the two germline ends. Germline loops: CDR1 ENHRY, CDR2 SYGVKD. CDR3 length equals 13 residues. CDR3 region: CAISGQGTRAQYF. In nucleotides, the CDR3 is TGTGCCATCAGCGGACAGGGGACTAGGGCCCAGTACTTC.

This clonotype was picked up many times. The gene calls are TRBV18 and TRBJ1-5; no firm D call. Trimming stripped 5 bases from V and 0 bases from J, with 8 bases between. This CDR3 is 14 amino acids long. Per the germline V gene, CDR1 is KGHSH and CDR2 is LQKENI. The CDR3 protein is CASSKGPSNQPQHF. CDR3 nucleotide sequence: TGTGCCAGCTCAAAAGGCCCTAGCAATCAGCCCCAGCATTTT.

The gene calls are TRBV10-3 and TRBJ2-5; 8 bases line up with TRBD1. This CDR3 contains 13 residues. Germline V gene data show CDR1 as ENHRY and CDR2 as SYGVKD. Trimming took 7 bases from V and 4 from J; bases not matched to a gene: 5. The CDR3 loop is CAIMQGAGETQYF. The CDR3 region has the DNA TGTGCCATCATGCAGGGGGCAGGAGAGACCCAGTACTTC.

The sample holds a few counts of this clonotype. The V and J genes are TRBV15 and TRBJ1-2; D remains ambiguous. The V end was cut by 2 bases, the J end by 3 bases, with 7 bases between. Germline V gene sequence: CDR1 LNHNV, CDR2 YYDKDF (reference sequence). The CDR3 loop spans 13 amino acids. Written as DNA, the CDR3 is TGTGCCACCAGCAGAACCGCAGACTATGGCTACACCTTC. Protein product: CATSRTADYGYTF.

The table lists this clonotype with many counts. V is TRBV19 and J is TRBJ1-1; 7 positions agree with TRBD1. The CDR3 covers 16 residues. J gave up 0 bases and V 5 bases, and 9 bases lay outside the gene matches. Germline loops: CDR1 LNHDA, CDR2 SQIVND (reference sequence). The CDR3 sequence is CASSARQGGMNTEAFF. The CDR3 DNA reads as TGTGCCAGTAGTGCCCGACAGGGCGGGATGAACACTGAAGCTTTCTTT.